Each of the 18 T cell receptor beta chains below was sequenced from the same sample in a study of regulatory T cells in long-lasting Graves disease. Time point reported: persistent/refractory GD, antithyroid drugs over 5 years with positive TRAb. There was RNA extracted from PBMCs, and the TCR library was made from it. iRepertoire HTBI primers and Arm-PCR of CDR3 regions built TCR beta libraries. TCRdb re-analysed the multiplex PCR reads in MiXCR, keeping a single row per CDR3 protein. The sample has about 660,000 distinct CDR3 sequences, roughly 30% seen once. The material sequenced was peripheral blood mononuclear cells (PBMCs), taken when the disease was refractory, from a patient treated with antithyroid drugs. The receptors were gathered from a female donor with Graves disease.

In DNA, the CDR3 is TGTGCCAGTAGTATTGGGCACAAGAACACCGGGGAGCTGTTTTTT. Amino acid sequence: CASSIGHKNTGELFF. This rearrangement joins TRBV19 to TRBJ2-2; no definite D call. CDR3 length: 15 amino acids. CDR1 is LNHDA and CDR2 is SQIVND in the germline V gene (reference sequence). Trimming pared 3 bases from V and 1 base from J, leaving 9 bases between.

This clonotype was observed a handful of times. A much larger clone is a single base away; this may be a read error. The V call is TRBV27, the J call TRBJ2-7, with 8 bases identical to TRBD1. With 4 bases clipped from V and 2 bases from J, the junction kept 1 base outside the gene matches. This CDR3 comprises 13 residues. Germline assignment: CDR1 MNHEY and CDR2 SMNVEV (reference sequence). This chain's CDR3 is CASSWGQAYEQYF. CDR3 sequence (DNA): TGTGCCAGCAGTTGGGGACAGGCCTACGAGCAGTACTTC.

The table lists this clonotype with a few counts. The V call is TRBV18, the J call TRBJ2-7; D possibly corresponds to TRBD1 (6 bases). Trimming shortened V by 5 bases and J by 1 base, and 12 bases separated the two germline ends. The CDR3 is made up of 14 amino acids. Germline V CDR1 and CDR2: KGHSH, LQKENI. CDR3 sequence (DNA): TGTGCCAGCTCAAGGCGGCAGGGGTCCTACGAGCAGTACTTC. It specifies CASSRRQGSYEQYF.

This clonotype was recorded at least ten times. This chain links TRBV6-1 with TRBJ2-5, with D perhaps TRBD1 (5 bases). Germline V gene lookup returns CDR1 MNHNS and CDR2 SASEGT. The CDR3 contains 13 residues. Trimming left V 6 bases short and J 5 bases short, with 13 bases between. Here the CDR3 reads CASSDRSEETQYF. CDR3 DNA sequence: TGTGCCAGCAGCGACAGATCTGAGGAGACCCAGTACTTC.

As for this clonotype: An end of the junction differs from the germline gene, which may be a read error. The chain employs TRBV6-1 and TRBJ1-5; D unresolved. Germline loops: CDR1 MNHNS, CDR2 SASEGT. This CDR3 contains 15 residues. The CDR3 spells CAISEVIGVGEPQHF. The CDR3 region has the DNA TGTGCCATCAGTGAGGTTATAGGCGTCGGTGAGCCCCAGCATTTT.

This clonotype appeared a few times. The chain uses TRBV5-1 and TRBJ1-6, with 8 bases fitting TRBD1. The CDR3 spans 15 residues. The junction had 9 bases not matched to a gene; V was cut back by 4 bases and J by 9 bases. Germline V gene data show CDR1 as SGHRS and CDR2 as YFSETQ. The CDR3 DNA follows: TGCGCCAGCAGCGGAGGACAGGGAGACGGTTCACCCCTCCACTTT. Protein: CASSGGQGDGSPLHF.

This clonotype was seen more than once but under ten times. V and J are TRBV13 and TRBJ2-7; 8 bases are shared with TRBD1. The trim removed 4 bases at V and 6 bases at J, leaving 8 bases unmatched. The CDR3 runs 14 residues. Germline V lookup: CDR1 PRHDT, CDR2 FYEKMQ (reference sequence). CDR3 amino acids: CASSWQGAGSEQYF. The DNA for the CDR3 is TGTGCCAGCAGCTGGCAGGGGGCGGGCTCCGAGCAGTACTTC.

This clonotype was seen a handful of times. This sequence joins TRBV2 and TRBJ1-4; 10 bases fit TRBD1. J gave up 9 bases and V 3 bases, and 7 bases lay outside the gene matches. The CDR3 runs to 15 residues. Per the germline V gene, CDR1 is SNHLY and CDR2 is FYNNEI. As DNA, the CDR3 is TGTGCCAGCAGTGAGACAGGGGGCCGGGAGAAAAAACTGTTTTTT. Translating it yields CASSETGGREKKLFF.

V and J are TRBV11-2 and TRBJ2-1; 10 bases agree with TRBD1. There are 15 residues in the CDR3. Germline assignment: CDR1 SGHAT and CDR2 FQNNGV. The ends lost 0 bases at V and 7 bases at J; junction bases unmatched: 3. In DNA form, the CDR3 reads TGTGCCAGCAGCTTAGATGGGACAGGGGTTAATGAGCAGTTCTTC. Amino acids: CASSLDGTGVNEQFF.

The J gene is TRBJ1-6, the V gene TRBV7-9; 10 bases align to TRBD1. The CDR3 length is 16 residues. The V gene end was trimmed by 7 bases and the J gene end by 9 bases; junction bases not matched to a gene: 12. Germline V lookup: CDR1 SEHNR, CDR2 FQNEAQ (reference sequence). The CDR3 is CASTNRRQGASSPLHF. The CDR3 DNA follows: TGTGCCAGCACCAACAGGAGACAGGGGGCAAGTTCACCCCTCCACTTT. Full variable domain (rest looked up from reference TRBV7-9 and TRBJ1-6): DTGVSQNPRHKITKRGQNVTFRCDPISEHNRLYWYRQTLGQGPEFLTYFQNEAQLEKSRLLSDRFSAERPKGSFSTLEIQRTEQGDSAMYLCASTNRRQGASSPLHFGNGTRLTVT.

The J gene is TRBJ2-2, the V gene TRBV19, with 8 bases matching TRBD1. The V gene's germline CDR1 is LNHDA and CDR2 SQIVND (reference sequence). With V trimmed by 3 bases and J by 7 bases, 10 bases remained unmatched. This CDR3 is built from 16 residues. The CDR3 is CASSILNHGTGGELFF. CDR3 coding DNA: TGTGCCAGTAGTATCCTGAACCACGGGACAGGCGGGGAGCTGTTTTTT.

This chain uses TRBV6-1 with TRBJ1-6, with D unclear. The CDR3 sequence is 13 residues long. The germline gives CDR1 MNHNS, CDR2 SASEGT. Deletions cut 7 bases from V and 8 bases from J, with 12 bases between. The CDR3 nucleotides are TGTGCCAGCAATGTGGGGATGGATTCACCCCTCCACTTT. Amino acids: CASNVGMDSPLHF.

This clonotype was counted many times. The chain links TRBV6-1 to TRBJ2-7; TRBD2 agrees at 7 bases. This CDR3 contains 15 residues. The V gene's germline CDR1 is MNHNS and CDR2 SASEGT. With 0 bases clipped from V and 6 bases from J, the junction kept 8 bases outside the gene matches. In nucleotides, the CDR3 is TGTGCCAGCAGTGAAGCGCTTAGCGGGTTGGGCGAGCAGTACTTC. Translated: CASSEALSGLGEQYF.

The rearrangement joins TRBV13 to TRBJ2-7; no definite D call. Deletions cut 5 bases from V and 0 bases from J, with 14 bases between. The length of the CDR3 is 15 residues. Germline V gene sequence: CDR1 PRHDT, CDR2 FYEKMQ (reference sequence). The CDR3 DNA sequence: TGTGCCAGCAGCCCTTTCAAAGGTGTCTCCTACGAGCAGTACTTC. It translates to CASSPFKGVSYEQYF.

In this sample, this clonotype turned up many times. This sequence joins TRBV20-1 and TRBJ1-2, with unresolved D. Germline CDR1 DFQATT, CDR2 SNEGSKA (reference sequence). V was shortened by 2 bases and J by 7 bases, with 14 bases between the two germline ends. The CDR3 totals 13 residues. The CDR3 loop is CSARSVRAPGYTF. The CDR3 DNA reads TGCAGTGCTAGAAGTGTTCGGGCACCTGGCTACACCTTC.

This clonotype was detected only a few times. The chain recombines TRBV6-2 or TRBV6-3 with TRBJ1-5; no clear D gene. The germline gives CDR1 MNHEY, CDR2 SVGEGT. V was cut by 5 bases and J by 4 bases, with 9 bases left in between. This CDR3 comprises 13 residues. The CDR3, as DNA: TGTGCCAGCAGTGAGGGAACTAATCAGCCCCAGCATTTT. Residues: CASSEGTNQPQHF.

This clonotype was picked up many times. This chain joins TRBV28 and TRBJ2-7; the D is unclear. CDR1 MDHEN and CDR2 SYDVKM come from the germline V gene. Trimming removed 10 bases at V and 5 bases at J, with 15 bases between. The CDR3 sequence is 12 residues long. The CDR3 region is CATNYFADEQYF. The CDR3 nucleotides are TGTGCCACCAATTACTTCGCCGACGAGCAGTACTTC.

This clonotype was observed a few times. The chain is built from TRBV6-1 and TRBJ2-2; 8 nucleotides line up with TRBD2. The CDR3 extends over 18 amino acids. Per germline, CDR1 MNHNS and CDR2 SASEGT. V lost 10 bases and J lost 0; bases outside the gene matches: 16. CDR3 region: CATIPRVLAGTNTGELFF. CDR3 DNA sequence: TGTGCCACCATACCCCGGGTTCTAGCGGGTACGAACACCGGGGAGCTGTTTTTT.